This T cell receptor (beta chain) was identified in a study of T cells in Graves' hyperthyroidism and ophthalmopathy. V dropped 1 base and J dropped 5 bases, with 11 bases sitting between them. CDR1 SGDLS and CDR2 YYNGEE come from the germline V gene. CDR3 length equals 14 residues. Researchers took RNA transcripts and amplified the TCR beta CDR3 regions from them. HTBI primers were employed in a first-round RT-PCR of the TCR CDR3. TCRdb redid the calling of the multiplex PCR reads with MiXCR, one entry per CDR3 protein. The repertoire holds some 270,000 distinct CDR3 sequences, with roughly 13% as singletons. This clonotype was recorded a few times. Participants, patients aged 18 to 65, had newly diagnosed hyperthyroidism with a duration under 2 months. Clinicians diagnosed patients from clinical symptoms, serum thyroxine and TRAb, thyroid ultrasound and orbital computed tomography.

This chain links TRBV9 with TRBJ2-3; D is ambiguous. The TCR originated in a woman aged 40 to 50 with Graves' hyperthyroidism. Sample: blood. CDR3 sequence reads: CASSVFDSLDTQYF. In DNA, the CDR3 is TGTGCCAGCAGCGTATTTGATTCTCTAGATACGCAGTATTTT.